This T cell receptor beta chain stems from a study of T cells after yellow fever vaccination. On the study more broadly: Low-cell-number fractions underwent preparation using SMART-Seq v4 Ultra Low Input. Study-wide results and limits: Most primary-vaccination clones reappeared after the booster (just under 98% CD4, around 88% CD8).

The V gene's germline CDR1 is KGHSH and CDR2 LQKENI. The CDR3 contains 17 residues. Losses at the gene ends were 0 bases for V and 4 bases for J; bases not matched to a gene: 7. The sample holds many counts of this clonotype. Its antigen remains unidentified. Making TCR cDNA involved 5'RACE template switching, which added UMIs and a universal primer site. TCRdb independently ran MiXCR on the 5' RACE reads; one entry per CDR3 protein. The sample contains some 350,000 distinct CDR3 sequences, approximately 4% of which appear only once. This TCR was sampled from a man between 18 and 29 years old who received the YFV17D yellow fever vaccine. Sequenced here: PBMCs, sampled 5 days after the yellow fever booster vaccination. This chain joins TRBV18 and TRBJ2-1; 9 nucleotides match TRBD2. The chain's CDR3 is CASSPPRGGTRYNEQFF. CDR3 sequence (DNA): TGTGCCAGCTCACCACCGCGGGGGGGAACAAGGTACAATGAGCAGTTCTTC.